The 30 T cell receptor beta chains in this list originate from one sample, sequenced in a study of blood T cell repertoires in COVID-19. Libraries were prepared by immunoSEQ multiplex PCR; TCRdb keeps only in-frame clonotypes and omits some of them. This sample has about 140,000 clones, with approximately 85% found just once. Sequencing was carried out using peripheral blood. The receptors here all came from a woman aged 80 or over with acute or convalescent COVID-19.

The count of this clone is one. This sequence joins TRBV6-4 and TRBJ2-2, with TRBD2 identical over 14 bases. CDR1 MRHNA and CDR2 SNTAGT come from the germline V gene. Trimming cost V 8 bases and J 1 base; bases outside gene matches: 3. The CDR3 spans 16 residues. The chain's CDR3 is CASRTSGGLNTGELFF. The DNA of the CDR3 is TGTGCCAGCCGGACTAGCGGGGGGCTGAACACCGGGGAGCTGTTTTTT.

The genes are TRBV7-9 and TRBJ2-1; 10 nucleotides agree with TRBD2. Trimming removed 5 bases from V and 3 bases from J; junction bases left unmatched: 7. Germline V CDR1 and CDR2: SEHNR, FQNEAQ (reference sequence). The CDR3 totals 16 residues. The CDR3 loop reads CASSKYLAGDYNEQFF. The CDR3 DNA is TGTGCCAGCAGCAAATATCTAGCGGGAGACTACAATGAGCAGTTCTTC.

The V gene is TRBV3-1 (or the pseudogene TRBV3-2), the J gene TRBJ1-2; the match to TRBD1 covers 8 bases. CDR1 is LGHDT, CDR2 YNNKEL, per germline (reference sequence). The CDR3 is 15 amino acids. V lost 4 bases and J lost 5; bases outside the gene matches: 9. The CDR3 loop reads CASSPGQGPQYGYTF. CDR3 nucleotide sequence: TGTGCCAGCAGCCCAGGACAGGGCCCCCAATATGGCTACACCTTC.

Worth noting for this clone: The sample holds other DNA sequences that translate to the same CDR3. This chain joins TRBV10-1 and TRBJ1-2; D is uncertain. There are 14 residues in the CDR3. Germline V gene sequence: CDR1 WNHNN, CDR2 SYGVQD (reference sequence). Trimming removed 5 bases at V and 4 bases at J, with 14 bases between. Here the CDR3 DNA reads TGCGCCAGCAGTAGGACGGGGATTAGCTATGGCTACACCTTC. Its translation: CASSRTGISYGYTF.

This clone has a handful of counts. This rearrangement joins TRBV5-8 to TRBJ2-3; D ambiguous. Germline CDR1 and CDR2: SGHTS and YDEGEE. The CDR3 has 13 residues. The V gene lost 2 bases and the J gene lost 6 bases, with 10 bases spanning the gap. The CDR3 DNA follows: TGTGCCAGCAGCTTAAGGATCGGGGATACGCAGTATTTT. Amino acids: CASSLRIGDTQYF. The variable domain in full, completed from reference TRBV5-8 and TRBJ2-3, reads EAGVTQSPTHLIKTRGQQATLRCSPISGHTSVYWYQQALGLGLQFLLWYDEGEERNRGNFPPRFSGRQFPNYSSELNVNALELEDSALYLCASSLRIGDTQYFGPGTRLTVL.

The CDR3 nucleotides read TGTGCCAGCAGTTTGGTAGGGGGGGGCTCCTACGAGCAGTACTTC. Translating gives CASSLVGGGSYEQYF. The chain combines TRBV28 with TRBJ2-7, with D perhaps matching TRBD2 (7 bases). Between the trimmed V and J ends, which lost 3 bases and 0 bases, there was a span of 12 bases. CDR3 length: 15 amino acids. Per the germline V gene, CDR1 is MDHEN and CDR2 is SYDVKM.

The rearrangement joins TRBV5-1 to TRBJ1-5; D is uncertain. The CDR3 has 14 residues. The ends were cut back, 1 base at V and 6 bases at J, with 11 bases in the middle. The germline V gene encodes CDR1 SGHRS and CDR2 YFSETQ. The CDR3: CASSLSGGFQPQHF. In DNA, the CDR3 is TGCGCCAGCAGCTTGTCTGGAGGATTTCAGCCCCAGCATTTT.

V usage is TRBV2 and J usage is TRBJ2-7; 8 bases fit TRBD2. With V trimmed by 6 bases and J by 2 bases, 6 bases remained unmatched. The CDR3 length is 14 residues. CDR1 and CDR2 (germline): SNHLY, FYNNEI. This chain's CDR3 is CASSGSGVTYEQYF. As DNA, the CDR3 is TGTGCCAGCAGCGGTAGCGGGGTGACCTACGAGCAGTACTTC. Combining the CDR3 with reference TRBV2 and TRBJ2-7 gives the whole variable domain EPEVTQTPSHQVTQMGQEVILRCVPISNHLYFYWYRQILGQKVEFLVSFYNNEISEKSEIFDDQFSVERPDGSNFTLKIRSTKLEDSAMYFCASSGSGVTYEQYFGPGTRLTVT.

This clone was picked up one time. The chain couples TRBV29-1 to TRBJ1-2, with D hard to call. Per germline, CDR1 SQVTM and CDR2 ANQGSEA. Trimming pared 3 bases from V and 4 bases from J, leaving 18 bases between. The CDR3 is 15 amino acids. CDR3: CSVDAWLRNTYGYTF. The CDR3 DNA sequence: TGCAGCGTTGACGCGTGGCTGAGGAATACCTATGGCTACACCTTC. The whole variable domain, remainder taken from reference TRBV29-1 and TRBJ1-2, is SAVISQKPSRDICQRGTSLTIQCQVDSQVTMMFWYRQQPGQSLTLIATANQGSEATYESGFVIDKFPISRPNLTFSTLTVSNMSPEDSSIYLCSVDAWLRNTYGYTFGSGTRLTVV.

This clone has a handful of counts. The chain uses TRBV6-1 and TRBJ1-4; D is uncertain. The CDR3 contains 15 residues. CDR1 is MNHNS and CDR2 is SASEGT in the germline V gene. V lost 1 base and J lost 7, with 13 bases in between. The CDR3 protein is CASSEGPRVGEKLFF. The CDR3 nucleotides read TGTGCCAGCAGTGAAGGCCCGCGCGTTGGTGAAAAACTGTTTTTT.

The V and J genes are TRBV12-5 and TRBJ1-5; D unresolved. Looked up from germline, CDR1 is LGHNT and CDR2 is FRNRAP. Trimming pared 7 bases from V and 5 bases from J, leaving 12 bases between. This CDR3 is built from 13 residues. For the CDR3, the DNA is TGTGCTAGTGTTCTCAGTGTGTATCAGCCCCAGCATTTT. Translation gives CASVLSVYQPQHF.

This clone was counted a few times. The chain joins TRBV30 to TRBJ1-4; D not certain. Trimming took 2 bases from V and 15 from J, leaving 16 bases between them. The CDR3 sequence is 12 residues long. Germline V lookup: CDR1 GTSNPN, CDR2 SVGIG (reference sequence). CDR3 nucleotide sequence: TGTGCCTGGAGTATTAAGAGGGAGATCATGTTTTTT. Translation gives CAWSIKREIMFF.

CDR3 amino acids: CASSSPRGGSETQYF. The DNA of the CDR3 is TGCGCCAGCAGCTCCCCCCGGGGGGGCTCAGAGACCCAGTACTTC. This chain links TRBV4-1 with TRBJ2-5; 8 bases are a match to TRBD2. The CDR3 length is 15 residues. Losses at the gene ends were 5 bases for V and 4 bases for J; bases not matched to a gene: 9. Per germline, CDR1 MGHRA and CDR2 YSYEKL.

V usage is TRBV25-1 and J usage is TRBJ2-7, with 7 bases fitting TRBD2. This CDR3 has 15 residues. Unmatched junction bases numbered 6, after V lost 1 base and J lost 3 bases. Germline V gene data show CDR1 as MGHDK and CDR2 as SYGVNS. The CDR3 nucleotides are TGTGCCAGCAGTGAATGGAATAGCGGGTTCTACGAGCAGTACTTC. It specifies CASSEWNSGFYEQYF.

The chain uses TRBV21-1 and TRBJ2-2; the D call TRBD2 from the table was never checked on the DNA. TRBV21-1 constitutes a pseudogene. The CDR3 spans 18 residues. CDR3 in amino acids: CASSKARGGRQNTGELFF. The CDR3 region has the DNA TGTGCCAGCAGCAAAGCGAGAGGCGGGAGGCAAAACACCGGGGAGCTGTTTTTT.

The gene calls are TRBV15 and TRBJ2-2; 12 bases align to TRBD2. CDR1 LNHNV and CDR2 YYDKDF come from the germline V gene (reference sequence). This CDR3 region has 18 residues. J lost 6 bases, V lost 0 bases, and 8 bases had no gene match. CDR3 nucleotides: TGTGCCACCAGCAGAGACCTTTATCCTAGCGGGAGGGCCGGGGAGCTGTTTTTT. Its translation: CATSRDLYPSGRAGELFF.

The CDR3 is CASTRDSRYGYTF. Written as DNA, the CDR3 is TGTGCCAGCACCCGGGACAGCCGCTATGGCTACACCTTC. This chain connects TRBV7-8 to TRBJ1-2, with 7 nucleotides matching TRBD1. CDR1 and CDR2 from the germline V gene are SGHVS and FQNEAQ. There are 13 residues in the CDR3. J gave up 4 bases and V 7 bases, and 6 bases lay outside the gene matches.

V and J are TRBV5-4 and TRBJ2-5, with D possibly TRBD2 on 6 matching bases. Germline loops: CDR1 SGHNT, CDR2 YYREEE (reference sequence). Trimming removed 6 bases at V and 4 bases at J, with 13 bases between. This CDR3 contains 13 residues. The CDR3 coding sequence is TGTGCCAGCAAGGGCGGGGAGGCAGAGACCCAGTACTTC. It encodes CASKGGEAETQYF.

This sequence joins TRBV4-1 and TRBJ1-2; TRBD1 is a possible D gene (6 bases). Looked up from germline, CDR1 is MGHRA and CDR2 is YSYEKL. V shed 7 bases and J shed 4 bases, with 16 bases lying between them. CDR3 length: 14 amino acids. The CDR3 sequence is CASTRTGLGYGYTF. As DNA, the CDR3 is TGCGCCAGCACTCGAACAGGGCTTGGCTATGGCTACACCTTC.

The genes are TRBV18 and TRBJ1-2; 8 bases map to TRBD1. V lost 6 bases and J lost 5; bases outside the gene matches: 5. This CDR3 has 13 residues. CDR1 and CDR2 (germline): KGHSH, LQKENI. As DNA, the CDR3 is TGTGCCAGCTCCCAGGGGGCAGAATATGGCTACACCTTC. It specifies CASSQGAEYGYTF.

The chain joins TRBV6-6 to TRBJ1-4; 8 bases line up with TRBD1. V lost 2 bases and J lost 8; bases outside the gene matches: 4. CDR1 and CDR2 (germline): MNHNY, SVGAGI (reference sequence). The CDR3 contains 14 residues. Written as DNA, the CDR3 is TGTGCCAGCAGTTACCAGGGGGCTGCGGAAAAACTGTTTTTT. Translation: CASSYQGAAEKLFF.

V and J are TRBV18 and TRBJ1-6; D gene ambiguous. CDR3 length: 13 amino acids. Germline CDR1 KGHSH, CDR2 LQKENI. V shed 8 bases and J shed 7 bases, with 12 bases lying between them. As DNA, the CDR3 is TGTGCCAGCCGGGGAGACATGAATTCACCCCTCCACTTT. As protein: CASRGDMNSPLHF.

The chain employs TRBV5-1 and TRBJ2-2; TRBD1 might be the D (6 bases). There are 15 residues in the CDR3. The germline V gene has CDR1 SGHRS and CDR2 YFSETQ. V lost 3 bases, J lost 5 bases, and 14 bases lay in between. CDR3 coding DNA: TGCGCCAGCAGCTGGGCCGGGACATCAACCGGGGAGCTGTTTTTT. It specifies CASSWAGTSTGELFF.

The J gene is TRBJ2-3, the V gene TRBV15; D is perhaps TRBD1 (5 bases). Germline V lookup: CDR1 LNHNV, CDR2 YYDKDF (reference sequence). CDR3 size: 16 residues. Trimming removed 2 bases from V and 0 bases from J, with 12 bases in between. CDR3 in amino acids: CATSRSTAISTDTQYF. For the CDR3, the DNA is TGTGCCACCAGCAGATCGACAGCAATAAGCACAGATACGCAGTATTTT.

The DNA of the CDR3 is TGTGCCAGCCGACAGGGGGCGCGAAACAATTCACCCCTCCACTTT. The encoded protein is CASRQGARNNSPLHF. The chain employs TRBV28 and TRBJ1-6; 10 bases match TRBD1. The CDR3 covers 15 residues. Germline CDR1 MDHEN, CDR2 SYDVKM. V trimming: 8 bases; J trimming: 7 bases; junction bases outside the gene matches: 8.

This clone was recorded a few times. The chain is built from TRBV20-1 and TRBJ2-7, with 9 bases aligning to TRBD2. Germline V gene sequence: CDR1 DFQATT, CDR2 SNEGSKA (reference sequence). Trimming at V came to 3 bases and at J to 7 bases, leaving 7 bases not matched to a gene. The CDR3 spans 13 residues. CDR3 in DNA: TGCAGTGCTAGTGCGGGGGGGACCCCGGAGCAGTACTTC. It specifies CSASAGGTPEQYF.

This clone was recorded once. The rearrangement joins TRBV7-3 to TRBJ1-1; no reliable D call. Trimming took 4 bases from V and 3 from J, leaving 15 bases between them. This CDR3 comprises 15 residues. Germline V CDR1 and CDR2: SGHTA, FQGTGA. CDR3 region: CASSSNGRVDTEAFF. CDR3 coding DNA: TGTGCCAGCAGCTCTAACGGTCGTGTGGACACTGAAGCTTTCTTT.

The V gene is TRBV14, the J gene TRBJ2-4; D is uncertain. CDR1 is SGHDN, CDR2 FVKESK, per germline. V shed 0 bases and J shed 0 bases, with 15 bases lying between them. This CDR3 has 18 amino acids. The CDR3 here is CASSQDPWAPKAKNIQYF. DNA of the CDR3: TGTGCCAGCAGCCAAGACCCTTGGGCCCCAAAAGCCAAAAACATTCAGTACTTC. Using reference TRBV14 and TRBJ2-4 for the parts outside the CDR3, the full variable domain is EAGVTQFPSHSVIEKGQTVTLRCDPISGHDNLYWYRRVMGKEIKFLLHFVKESKQDESGMPNNRFLAERTGGTYSTLKVQPAELEDSGVYFCASSQDPWAPKAKNIQYFGAGTRLSVL.

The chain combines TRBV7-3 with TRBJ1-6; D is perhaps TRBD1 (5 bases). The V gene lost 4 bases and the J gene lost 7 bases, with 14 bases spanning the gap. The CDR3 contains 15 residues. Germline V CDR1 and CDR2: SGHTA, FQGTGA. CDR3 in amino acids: CASSSQGNWNSPLHF. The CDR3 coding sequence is TGTGCCAGCAGCTCCCAGGGAAATTGGAATTCACCCCTCCACTTT. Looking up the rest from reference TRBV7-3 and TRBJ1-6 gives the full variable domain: GAGVSQTPSNKVTEKGKYVELRCDPISGHTALYWYRQSLGQGPEFLIYFQGTGAADDSGLPNDRFFAVRPEGSVSTLKIQRTERGDSAVYLCASSSQGNWNSPLHFGNGTRLTVT.

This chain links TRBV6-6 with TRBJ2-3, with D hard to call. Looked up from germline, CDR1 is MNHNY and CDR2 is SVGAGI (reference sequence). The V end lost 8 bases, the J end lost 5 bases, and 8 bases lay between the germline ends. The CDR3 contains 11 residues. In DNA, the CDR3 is TGTGCCAGCGCCAGGAAAGATACGCAGTATTTT. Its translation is CASARKDTQYF.